This TCR beta chain was identified during a study of OX40 agonist ivuxolimab in advanced cancers. In the study overall: Intravenous ivuxolimab at 0.01 to 10 mg/kg was given to patients every 2 weeks. Hepatocellular carcinoma, melanoma, renal cell or head and neck cancer was diagnosed in the dose-escalation patients. General observations from the study: CD4+ and CD8+ blood T cells expanded clonally by week 6 at 0.1 to 3.0 mg/kg. Fewer expanded clones were found on average in CD4+ than in CD8+ T cells.

Concerning this clone: The antigen remains unidentified.

Trimming took off 4 bases at V and 4 bases at J, with 11 bases between the two ends. The CDR3 runs 13 residues. Looked up from germline, CDR1 is SGHRS and CDR2 is YFSETQ. Clones were read by immunoSEQ multiplex PCR, and TCRdb kept only the in-frame ones, dropping some. The data show over 30,000 clones, roughly 80% seen once. V usage is TRBV5-1 and J usage is TRBJ2-5; TRBD1 is a possible D gene (6 bases). The sequence was collected from an adult with an advanced solid tumor such as melanoma, head and neck, liver or kidney cancer. The specimen was CD4+ or CD8+ T cells sorted from blood, collected in a trial of the OX40 agonist ivuxolimab. CDR3 sequence (DNA): TGCGCCAGCAGCACCGACAGGATAGAGACCCAGTACTTC. Its protein is CASSTDRIETQYF.